These T cell receptor beta chains were read from a single sample in a study of blood T cell repertoires in COVID-19. Sequenced by immunoSEQ multiplex PCR; TCRdb stores in-frame clones only, minus some. The sample lists about 200,000 clones, less than 85% seen once, with more than 4% in the top ten. Specimen: PBMCs or T cells enriched from blood (not recorded which). These receptors were obtained from a woman aged 60-75 years with acute COVID-19. Each CDR3 is given without its conserved first and last residue.

ASSDGQGMGPEAF TRBJ1-1 TRBV6-1
ASSKGASRPEQF TRBJ2-1 TRBV11-2
ASSEWSGAGELF TRBJ2-2 TRBV25-1
ASSLGFGGSSYEQY TRBJ2-7 TRBV11-2
ASSPIMTGEGYGYT TRBJ1-2 TRBV5-6
ASRQLAGVPGTQY TRBJ2-5 TRBV6-5
ASSLGLAGGNEQF TRBJ2-1 TRBV5-1
ASSPLRLGTEAF TRBJ1-1 TRBV28
ASSRPGQGIRY TRBJ2-7 TRBV11-2
ASSARWGVSNNEQF TRBJ2-1 TRBV9
ASSIIYGPGGSEAF TRBJ1-1 TRBV19
ASSREGPTGTGELF TRBJ2-2 TRBV19
AWSGQGNLYYNEQF TRBJ2-1 TRBV30
ASSQAIQLYNEQF TRBJ2-1 TRBV3-1/TRBV3-2
ASSLVTTYGYT TRBJ1-2 TRBV5-4
ASRPGSGRGTDTQY TRBJ2-3 TRBV7-2
ASILGRSGEQF TRBJ2-1 TRBV6-5
ASSSGYSNQPQH TRBJ1-5 TRBV28
ASSPRGILQPQH TRBJ1-5 TRBV6-5
AWTQGGPEAF TRBJ1-1 TRBV30
ASKRDTGANVLT TRBJ2-6 TRBV7-9
ASSHSGVQSNTEAF TRBJ1-1 TRBV4-3
ASSDGTGNEQY TRBJ2-7 TRBV10-1
ASSQDLAGVGAQY TRBJ2-5 TRBV3-1/TRBV3-2
ASSGRTGSNYGYT TRBJ1-2 TRBV2
ASSSLAGTNTGELF TRBJ2-2 TRBV11-2
AISGGNTEAF TRBJ1-1 TRBV10-3
ASSHRLAGHASSYNEQF TRBJ2-1 TRBV3-1/TRBV3-2
ASSYGVGQGVANEKLF TRBJ1-4 TRBV5-6
ASSPADRLHTEAF TRBJ1-1 TRBV18
ASSVQRGHTYEQY TRBJ2-7 TRBV19
ASSVGLAVEQF TRBJ2-1 TRBV9
ASRPVNNQPQH TRBJ1-5 TRBV5-8
ASSLRDTGELF TRBJ2-2 TRBV12-3/TRBV12-4
SVEEEGAVYGYT TRBJ1-2 TRBV29-1
ASSARMVGQGGRETQY TRBJ2-5 TRBV4-3
ASSLPKSSYNEQF TRBJ2-1 TRBV5-1
ASSPLGEVAYGYT TRBJ1-2 TRBV9
ASRGLRGGEKLF TRBJ1-4 TRBV19
ASSALAGGNTGELF TRBJ2-2 TRBV9
ASSAGGDLNEQF TRBJ2-1 TRBV5-4
ASSLGSGRVTNTEAF TRBJ1-1 TRBV5-1